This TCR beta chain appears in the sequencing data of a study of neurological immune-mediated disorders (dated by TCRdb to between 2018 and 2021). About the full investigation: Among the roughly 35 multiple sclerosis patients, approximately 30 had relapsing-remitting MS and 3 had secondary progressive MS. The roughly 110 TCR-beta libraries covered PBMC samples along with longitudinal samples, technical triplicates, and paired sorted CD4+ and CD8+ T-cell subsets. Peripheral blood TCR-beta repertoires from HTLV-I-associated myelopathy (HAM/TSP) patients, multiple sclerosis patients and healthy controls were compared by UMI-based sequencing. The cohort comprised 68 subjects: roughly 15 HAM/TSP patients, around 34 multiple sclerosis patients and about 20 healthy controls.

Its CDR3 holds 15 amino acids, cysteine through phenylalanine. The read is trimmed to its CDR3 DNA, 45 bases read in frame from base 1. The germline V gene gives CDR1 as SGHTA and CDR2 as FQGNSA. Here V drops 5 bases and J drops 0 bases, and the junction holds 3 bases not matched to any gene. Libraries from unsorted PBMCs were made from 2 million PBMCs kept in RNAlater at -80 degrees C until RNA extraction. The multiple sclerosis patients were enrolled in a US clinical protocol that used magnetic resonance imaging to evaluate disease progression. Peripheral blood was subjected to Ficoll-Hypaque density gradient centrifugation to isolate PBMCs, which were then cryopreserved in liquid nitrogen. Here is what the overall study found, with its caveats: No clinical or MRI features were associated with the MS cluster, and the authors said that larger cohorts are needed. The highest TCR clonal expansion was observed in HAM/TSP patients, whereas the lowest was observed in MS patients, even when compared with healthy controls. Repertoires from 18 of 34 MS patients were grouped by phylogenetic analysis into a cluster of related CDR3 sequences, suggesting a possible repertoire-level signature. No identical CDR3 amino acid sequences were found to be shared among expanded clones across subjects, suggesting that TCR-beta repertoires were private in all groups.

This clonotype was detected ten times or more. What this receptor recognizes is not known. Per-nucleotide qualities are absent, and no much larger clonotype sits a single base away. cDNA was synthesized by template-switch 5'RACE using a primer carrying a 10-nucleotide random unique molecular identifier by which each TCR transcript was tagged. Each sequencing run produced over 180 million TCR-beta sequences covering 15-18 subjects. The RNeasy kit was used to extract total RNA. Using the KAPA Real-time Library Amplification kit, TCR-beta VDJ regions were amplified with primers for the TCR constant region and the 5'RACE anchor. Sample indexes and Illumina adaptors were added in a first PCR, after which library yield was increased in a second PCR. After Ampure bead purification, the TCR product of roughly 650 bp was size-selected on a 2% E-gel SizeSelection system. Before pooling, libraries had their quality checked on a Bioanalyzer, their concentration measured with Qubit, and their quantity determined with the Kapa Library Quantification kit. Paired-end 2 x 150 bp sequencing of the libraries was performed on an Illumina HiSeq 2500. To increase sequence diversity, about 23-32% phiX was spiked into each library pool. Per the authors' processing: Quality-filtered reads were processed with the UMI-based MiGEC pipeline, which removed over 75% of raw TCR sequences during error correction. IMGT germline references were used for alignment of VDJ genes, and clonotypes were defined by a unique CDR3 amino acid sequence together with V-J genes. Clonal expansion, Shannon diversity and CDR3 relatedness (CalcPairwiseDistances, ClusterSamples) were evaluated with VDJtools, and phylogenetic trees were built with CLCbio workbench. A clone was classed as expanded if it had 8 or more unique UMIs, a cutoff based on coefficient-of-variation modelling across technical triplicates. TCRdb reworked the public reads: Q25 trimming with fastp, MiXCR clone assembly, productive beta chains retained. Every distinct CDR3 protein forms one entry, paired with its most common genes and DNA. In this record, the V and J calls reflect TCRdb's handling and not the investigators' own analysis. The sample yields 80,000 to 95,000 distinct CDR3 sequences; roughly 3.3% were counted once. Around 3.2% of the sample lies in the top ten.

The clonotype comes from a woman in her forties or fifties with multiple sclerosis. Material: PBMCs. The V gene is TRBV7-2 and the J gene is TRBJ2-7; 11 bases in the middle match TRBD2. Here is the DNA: TGTGCCAGCAGCCGACTAGCGGGGAACTCCTACGAGCAGTACTTC. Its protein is CASSRLAGNSYEQYF.